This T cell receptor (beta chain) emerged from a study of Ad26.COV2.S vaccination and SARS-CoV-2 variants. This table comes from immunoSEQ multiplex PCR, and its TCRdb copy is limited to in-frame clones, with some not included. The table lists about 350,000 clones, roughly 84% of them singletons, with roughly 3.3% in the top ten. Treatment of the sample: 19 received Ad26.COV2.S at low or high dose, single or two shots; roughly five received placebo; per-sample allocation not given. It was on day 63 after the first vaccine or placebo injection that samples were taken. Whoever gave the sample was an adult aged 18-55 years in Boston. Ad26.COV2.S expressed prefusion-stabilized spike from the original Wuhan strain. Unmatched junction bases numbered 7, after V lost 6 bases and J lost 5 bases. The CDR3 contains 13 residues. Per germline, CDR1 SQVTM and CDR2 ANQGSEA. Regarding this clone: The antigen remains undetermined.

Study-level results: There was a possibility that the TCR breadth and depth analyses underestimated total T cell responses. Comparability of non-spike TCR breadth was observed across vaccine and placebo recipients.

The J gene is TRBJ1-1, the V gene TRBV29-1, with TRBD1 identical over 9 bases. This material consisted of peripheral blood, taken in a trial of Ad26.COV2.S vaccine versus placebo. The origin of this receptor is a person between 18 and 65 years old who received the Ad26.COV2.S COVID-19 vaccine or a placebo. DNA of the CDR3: TGCAGCGTCGACAGGGGGATGGGGACTGAAGCTTTCTTT. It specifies CSVDRGMGTEAFF.